This T cell receptor (beta chain) was captured by sequencing in a study of T-cell memory formation after mild COVID-19. Study at large: Clusters were largely donor specific. Study-wide findings and caveats: SARS-CoV-2 specificity was not confirmed for second-wave clones peaking on day 37. Clones that got smaller from day 15 to 85 had even CD4/CD8, while clones growing later tipped toward CD4+.

The CDR3 totals 15 residues. With 5 bases clipped from V and 5 bases from J, the junction kept 6 bases outside the gene matches. Germline V gene lookup returns CDR1 SGHTA and CDR2 FQGNSA. Researchers used 5'RACE with constant-segment primers to make TCR alpha and TCR beta cDNA libraries that carry sample barcodes and UMIs. TCRdb re-derived calls from the 5' RACE reads in MiXCR, one entry per CDR3 protein. The sample includes fewer than 200,000 distinct CDR3 sequences, 20% to 25% of them seen just once. About this clonotype: Its antigen remains unknown.

The rearrangement links TRBV7-2 to TRBJ2-7; 13 bases line up with TRBD2. This sequence was found in an adult woman who had mild COVID-19 (a few samples of this study predate the infection). Cell type and time point are not known. The sample taken for sequencing was PBMCs or a T cell subset sorted from them (not recorded which). The DNA of the CDR3 is TGTGCCAGCAGCCCGACTAGCGGGAGGCTCCACGAGCAGTACTTC. Translating gives CASSPTSGRLHEQYF.